The next 32 T cell receptor beta chains were all read from a single sample in a study of shared clonotypes between healthy human individuals. TCRdb keeps only in-frame clones here, not all; method: immunoSEQ multiplex PCR. The sample contains 1,500,000 or so clones, roughly 96% of which appear only once. Sequencing was carried out using naive CD4+ T cells sorted from blood. As to subset: CD45RA+ positively selected. Receptors originate from a man aged 25-45 years in good health.

CDR3 amino acids: CASSPLPAGLAGGGSYEQYF. The DNA of the CDR3 is TGTGCCAGCTCACCACTCCCCGCGGGACTAGCGGGAGGAGGATCCTACGAGCAGTACTTC. V is TRBV18 and J is TRBJ2-7; 15 bases line up with TRBD2. Germline trimming cut 1 base from V and 1 base from J; bases unmatched to any gene: 11. Looked up from germline, CDR1 is KGHSH and CDR2 is LQKENI. The CDR3 length is 20 residues. Looking up the rest from reference TRBV18 and TRBJ2-7 gives the full variable domain: NAGVMQNPRHLVRRRGQEARLRCSPMKGHSHVYWYRQLPEEGLKFMVYLQKENIIDESGMPKERFSAEFPKEGPSILRIQQVVRGDSAAYFCASSPLPAGLAGGGSYEQYFGPGTRLTVT.

The chain combines TRBV4-3 with TRBJ1-2; D is undetermined. V was trimmed by 1 base and J by 4 bases, leaving 10 bases between them. The CDR3 spans 14 residues. Germline V CDR1 and CDR2: LGHNA, YSLEER. DNA for the CDR3: TGCGCCAGCAGCCAAGTTGAGGGTCCCTATGGCTACACCTTC. Translation: CASSQVEGPYGYTF.

This sequence joins TRBV6-5 and TRBJ2-7; D is ambiguous. Trimming left V 2 bases short and J 0 bases short, with 8 bases between. This CDR3 contains 14 residues. Germline V lookup: CDR1 MNHEY, CDR2 SVGAGI. In DNA, the CDR3 is TGTGCCAGCAGTTACGGGCAGAACTCCTACGAGCAGTACTTC. The encoded protein is CASSYGQNSYEQYF.

In its sample, this clone was seen once. The CDR3 DNA reads TGTGCCAGCTGTCCCGGGGTACTCGAGACCCAGTACTTC. This sequence encodes CASCPGVLETQYF. The rearrangement joins TRBV18 to TRBJ2-5, with a possible D match to TRBD2 (5 bases). Germline assignment: CDR1 KGHSH and CDR2 LQKENI. With 7 bases removed from V and 5 bases from J, the gap between germline ends came to 14 bases. The CDR3 has 13 residues.

The chain has TRBV27 and TRBJ2-7, with 10 bases lining up with TRBD1. The CDR3 totals 17 residues. The germline V gene encodes CDR1 MNHEY and CDR2 SMNVEV (reference sequence). The ends lost 1 base at V and 1 base at J; junction bases unmatched: 7. CDR3: CASSLYRGTGESYEQYF. CDR3 DNA sequence: TGTGCCAGCAGTTTATACCGCGGGACAGGGGAGTCCTACGAGCAGTACTTC.

The chain combines TRBV7-6 with TRBJ2-7, with 9 bases that match TRBD1. The germline V gene encodes CDR1 SGHVS and CDR2 FNYEAQ. This CDR3 region has 17 residues. V dropped 5 bases and J dropped 2; count of bases not matched to a gene: 13. In nucleotides, the CDR3 is TGTGCCAGCAGCCGCGGGACCGGGACAGGGATTACCTACGAGCAGTACTTC. It is translated as CASSRGTGTGITYEQYF.

This chain links TRBV7-8 with TRBJ2-1; D is undetermined. Germline V gene sequence: CDR1 SGHVS, CDR2 FQNEAQ. V lost 3 bases to trimming and J lost 9 bases, with 9 bases between them. This CDR3 spans 12 amino acids. CDR3 nucleotide sequence: TGTGCCAGCAGCTTCCCGGGTGGTGAGCAGTTCTTC. This codes for CASSFPGGEQFF.

This clone has only one observation. The rearrangement links TRBV7-9 to TRBJ2-5; the D gene is possibly TRBD2 (5 bases). Trimming shortened V by 4 bases and J by 5 bases, and 17 bases separated the two germline ends. This CDR3 is built from 15 residues. Germline-derived CDR1 and CDR2 are SEHNR and FQNEAQ (reference sequence). CDR3 in DNA: TGTGCCAGCAGCTCCGGACTCGGTTTAGGCGAGACCCAGTACTTC. Amino acid sequence: CASSSGLGLGETQYF.

The chain carries TRBV5-1 and TRBJ2-7; no clear D. CDR3 length equals 14 residues. V was trimmed by 0 bases and J by 3 bases, leaving 10 bases between them. Germline values: CDR1 SGHRS, CDR2 YFSETQ. CDR3 region: CASSLAVRSYEQYF. CDR3 in DNA: TGCGCCAGCAGCTTGGCCGTCAGGAGCTACGAGCAGTACTTC.

The chain links TRBV5-4 to TRBJ2-7; weak D call: TRBD2 (6 bases). The CDR3 has 15 residues. In germline, CDR1 is SGHNT, CDR2 YYREEE (reference sequence). With 4 bases removed from V and 0 bases from J, the gap between germline ends came to 14 bases. CDR3 sequence: CASSHSGTLSYEQYF. The CDR3 DNA follows: TGTGCCAGCAGCCATTCAGGGACTCTCTCCTACGAGCAGTACTTC.

This clone was seen just once. The chain recombines TRBV18 with TRBJ2-5; perhaps TRBD2 as D (6 bases). Trimming stripped 6 bases from V and 4 bases from J, with 18 bases between. The germline gives CDR1 KGHSH, CDR2 LQKENI. This CDR3 region has 15 residues. CDR3 sequence: CASSSGSFRTETQYF. The CDR3 region has the DNA TGTGCCAGCTCGTCCGGGAGCTTTCGGACAGAGACCCAGTACTTC.

The chain carries TRBV18 and TRBJ2-3; 15 nucleotides agree with TRBD2. Germline CDR1 reads KGHSH; CDR2 reads LQKENI. The CDR3 length is 18 residues. Trimming cost V 2 bases and J 5 bases; bases outside gene matches: 8. CDR3 sequence: CASSPTIGTSGRRDTQYF. The CDR3 DNA reads TGTGCCAGCTCACCAACCATCGGGACTAGCGGGAGGCGAGATACGCAGTATTTT.

The chain couples TRBV7-9 to TRBJ2-3; D unclear. Germline V lookup: CDR1 SEHNR, CDR2 FQNEAQ (reference sequence). The CDR3 is 15 amino acids. V shed 3 bases and J shed 2 bases, with 12 bases lying between them. The CDR3 DNA reads as TGTGCCAGCAGCTTGTTGCAGAGCAACACAGATACGCAGTATTTT. Translating it yields CASSLLQSNTDTQYF.

For this clone: The same CDR3 can be traced to other DNA sequences in this sample. This sequence joins TRBV11-2 and TRBJ1-5; unclear D gene. V shed 1 base and J shed 3 bases, with 4 bases lying between them. The CDR3 totals 13 residues. CDR1 is SGHAT and CDR2 is FQNNGV in the germline V gene. The CDR3 DNA reads as TGTGCCAGCAGCTTAGTCCCCAATCAGCCCCAGCATTTT. The encoded protein is CASSLVPNQPQHF.

The rearrangement uses TRBV18 and TRBJ2-1; a possible D gene is TRBD1 (6 bases). Germline-derived CDR1 and CDR2 are KGHSH and LQKENI. The V and J ends lost 3 bases and 4 bases respectively, with 13 bases between them. The CDR3 is 15 amino acids. The CDR3 nucleotides read TGTGCCAGCTCACCCGGTTTACAGGGTTACAATGAGCAGTTCTTC. It translates to CASSPGLQGYNEQFF.

This sequence joins TRBV14 and TRBJ1-3; D unclear. V lost 1 base to trimming and J lost 0 bases, with 13 bases between them. Germline CDR1 SGHDN, CDR2 FVKESK. This CDR3 has 17 amino acids. The CDR3 sequence is CASSQAAVLHSGNTIYF. The CDR3 DNA is TGTGCCAGCAGCCAAGCTGCAGTTCTTCACTCTGGAAACACCATATATTTT. Based on the CDR3 plus reference TRBV14 and TRBJ1-3, the full variable domain is EAGVTQFPSHSVIEKGQTVTLRCDPISGHDNLYWYRRVMGKEIKFLLHFVKESKQDESGMPNNRFLAERTGGTYSTLKVQPAELEDSGVYFCASSQAAVLHSGNTIYFGEGSWLTVV.

This chain connects TRBV7-3 to TRBJ2-2, with 16 positions matching TRBD2. This CDR3 has 15 amino acids. V lost 5 bases, J lost 6 bases, and 0 bases stayed unmatched. The V gene's germline CDR1 is SGHTA and CDR2 FQGTGA. The CDR3 spells CASSGTSGRAGELFF. CDR3 sequence (DNA): TGTGCCAGCAGCGGGACTAGCGGGAGGGCCGGGGAGCTGTTTTTT.

V gene TRBV6-6 combines with J gene TRBJ2-5, with 7 bases lining up with TRBD2. V was pared by 5 bases and J by 2 bases, with 11 bases of the junction left unmatched. CDR1 and CDR2 (germline): MNHNY, SVGAGI (reference sequence). The CDR3 is made up of 16 amino acids. DNA for the CDR3: TGTGCCAGCAGTCATACCCGGGGGGTAACGCAAGAGACCCAGTACTTC. It yields the protein CASSHTRGVTQETQYF.

This chain connects TRBV5-4 to TRBJ1-2; 11 bases map to TRBD1. V shed 1 base, J shed 4 bases, and the junction held 9 bases outside the gene matches. The CDR3 sequence is 17 residues long. Germline V lookup: CDR1 SGHNT, CDR2 YYREEE (reference sequence). CDR3 protein: CASSLRTGGGSFYGYTF. DNA for the CDR3: TGTGCCAGCAGCTTGAGGACAGGGGGCGGCTCCTTCTATGGCTACACCTTC.

The chain couples TRBV7-8 to TRBJ2-3; unclear D gene. Germline CDR1 is SGHVS and CDR2 is FQNEAQ. Trimming removed 3 bases from V and 2 bases from J, with 15 bases in between. This CDR3 region has 16 residues. The CDR3 loop reads CASSFRRLISTDTQYF. DNA for the CDR3: TGTGCCAGCAGCTTTAGAAGGTTAATCTCCACAGATACGCAGTATTTT. Full variable domain (missing parts from reference TRBV7-8 and TRBJ2-3): GAGVSQSPRYKVAKRGQDVALRCDPISGHVSLFWYQQALGQGPEFLTYFQNEAQLDKSGLPSDRFFAERPEGSVSTLKIQRTQQEDSAVYLCASSFRRLISTDTQYFGPGTRLTVL.

With regard to this clone: The same CDR3 can be traced to other DNA sequences in this sample. V and J are TRBV28 and TRBJ2-2; 11 bases match TRBD1. CDR1 MDHEN and CDR2 SYDVKM come from the germline V gene. J was trimmed by 6 bases and V by 4 bases; bases with no gene match: 4. This CDR3 contains 15 residues. CDR3 sequence: CASSSPGQGAGELFF. CDR3 in DNA: TGTGCCAGCAGTTCACCGGGACAGGGGGCCGGGGAGCTGTTTTTT.

The CDR3 sequence is CASSTVPGTQYF. CDR3 in DNA: TGTGCCAGCAGTACCGTCCCCGGTACGCAGTATTTT. The chain carries TRBV6-6 and TRBJ2-3; D unresolved. CDR1 is MNHNY, CDR2 SVGAGI, per germline (reference sequence). The V gene lost 5 bases and the J gene lost 8 bases, with 11 bases spanning the gap. The CDR3 is 12 amino acids.

This CDR3 reads CSAKRGAGETEAFF. The CDR3 nucleotides are TGCAGCGCGAAGAGGGGGGCCGGGGAGACTGAAGCTTTCTTT. This sequence joins TRBV29-1 and TRBJ1-1; D is perhaps TRBD1 (6 bases). CDR1 is SQVTM, CDR2 ANQGSEA, per germline. The CDR3 runs to 14 residues. V shed 7 bases and J shed 5 bases, with 20 bases lying between them.

In regard to this clone: Distinct nucleotide sequences in the sample also encode this CDR3. J is TRBJ2-3 and V is TRBV28, with D perhaps TRBD2 (6 bases). Germline V gene lookup returns CDR1 MDHEN and CDR2 SYDVKM. The CDR3 spans 15 residues. The ends were cut back, 4 bases at V and 2 bases at J, with 13 bases in the middle. The CDR3 DNA sequence: TGTGCCAGCAGTTCGCCGGGACTGCACACAGATACGCAGTATTTT. It codes for CASSSPGLHTDTQYF.

Only one count was recorded for this clone. The rearrangement uses TRBV13 and TRBJ1-5; D ambiguous. The CDR3 has 13 amino acids. Germline V gene data show CDR1 as PRHDT and CDR2 as FYEKMQ (reference sequence). Trimming removed 5 bases at V and 7 bases at J, with 12 bases between. CDR3 bases: TGTGCCAGCAGCCTACGGAGGGTCCAGCCCCAGCATTTT. Translation gives CASSLRRVQPQHF.

The V gene is TRBV5-1, the J gene TRBJ2-7; TRBD2 matches 7 bases. Germline V gives CDR1 SGHRS, CDR2 YFSETQ. V shed 2 bases and J 1 base; nucleotides not matched to a gene: 6. CDR3 length equals 15 residues. The CDR3 nucleotides read TGCGCCAGCAGCTTCGGGCGGGAGAGATCCTACGAGCAGTACTTC. Amino acid sequence: CASSFGRERSYEQYF.

V and J are TRBV11-1 and TRBJ2-1; TRBD2 agrees at 7 bases. The V and J ends lost 3 bases and 6 bases, in that order; junction bases with no gene match: 8. This CDR3 has 15 residues. CDR1 is SGHAT, CDR2 FQDESV, per germline (reference sequence). The DNA of the CDR3 is TGTGCCAGCAGCTTCCCGGGACTACCCCCCAATGAGCAGTTCTTC. Translating gives CASSFPGLPPNEQFF. Combining the CDR3 with reference TRBV11-1 and TRBJ2-1 gives the whole variable domain EAEVAQSPRYKITEKSQAVAFWCDPISGHATLYWYRQILGQGPELLVQFQDESVVDDSQLPKDRFSAERLKGVDSTLKIQPAELGDSAMYLCASSFPGLPPNEQFFGPGTRLTVL.

V gene TRBV28 combines with J gene TRBJ1-3; no clear D. This CDR3 comprises 18 residues. Germline V gene sequence: CDR1 MDHEN, CDR2 SYDVKM. Trimming removed 3 bases at V and 4 bases at J, with 22 bases between. CDR3 in amino acids: CASSFQRRGSSGGNTIYF. The CDR3 DNA is TGTGCCAGCAGTTTTCAAAGGCGAGGCAGTTCTGGAGGAAACACCATATATTTT.

The chain has TRBV6-4 and TRBJ1-2, with D possibly TRBD1 on 5 matching bases. This CDR3 has 14 amino acids. Germline V gene data show CDR1 as MRHNA and CDR2 as SNTAGT. Trimming removed 5 bases from V and 2 bases from J, with 12 bases in between. CDR3 nucleotides: TGTGCCAGCAGTCCGGGACTATCCAACTATGGCTACACCTTC. As protein: CASSPGLSNYGYTF.

This chain connects TRBV4-2 to TRBJ1-3; TRBD1 matches 8 bases. Trimming took 4 bases from V and 1 from J; bases not matched to a gene: 12. CDR3 length: 18 residues. CDR1 is LGHNA, CDR2 YNFKEQ, per germline. The DNA for the CDR3 is TGTGCCAGCAGCCGTCAGCCCTCAGGGGGCGCGTCTGGAAACACCATATATTTT. Translating gives CASSRQPSGGASGNTIYF.

Comment on this clone: This sample includes further DNA sequences coding for the same CDR3. As DNA, the CDR3 is TGCAGCGTTGTCGGGACTGAAGCTTTCTTT. It specifies CSVVGTEAFF. This chain uses TRBV29-1 with TRBJ1-1, with unresolved D. This CDR3 has 10 amino acids. The V end lost 4 bases, the J end lost 5 bases, and 5 bases lay between the germline ends. Germline V gene sequence: CDR1 SQVTM, CDR2 ANQGSEA.

This clone appeared a few times. Other DNA sequences in this specimen translate into the identical CDR3. The gene calls are TRBV6-5 and TRBJ1-4, with D uncertain. Germline CDR1 MNHEY, CDR2 SVGAGI. Trimming cost V 2 bases and J 7 bases, with 2 bases left between them. The CDR3 runs to 11 residues. CDR3 loop: CASSYGEKLFF. The CDR3 DNA follows: TGTGCCAGCAGTTACGGTGAAAAACTGTTTTTT.